This T cell receptor beta chain is drawn from a study of vaccination effects on CD4 cells after COVID-19. The study, taken as a whole, reports: Late post-vaccination, clones induced by infection and those induced by vaccine underwent marked clonal contraction.

The data were produced by immunoSEQ multiplex PCR, yet TCRdb's version contains in-frame clones alone and is incomplete. The sample includes around 49,000 clones, about 68% seen only once; the top ten take 25% to 35%. CDR3 size: 13 residues. Germline V lookup: CDR1 SGHKS, CDR2 YYEKEE (reference sequence). The V and J ends lost 0 bases and 8 bases respectively, with 6 bases between them. Under the ViraFEST assay, PBMC were stimulated with viral peptide pools so that antigen-specific CD4+ T cells expanded. Sequencing was performed afterwards. Investigators separated out CD4+ T cells once approximately 11 days of culture had passed. A PCR test confirmed that the person had SARS-CoV-2 infection between March and December 2020. Of note for this clone: The antigen is not known.

This chain connects TRBV5-5 to TRBJ1-6; D is undetermined. The source material was CD4+ T cells from PBMCs cultured with a peptide pool, sampled before COVID-19 vaccination. This receptor was taken from a human donor who had a prior SARS-CoV-2 infection. CDR3 sequence reads: CASSLERDSPLHF. The CDR3 nucleotides are TGTGCCAGCAGCTTGGAGAGGGATTCACCCCTCCACTTT.